Below are 9 T cell receptor beta chains sequenced from a single sample in a study of neurological immune-mediated disorders. TCRdb passed the 5' RACE reads through MiXCR, listing each CDR3 protein once. The sample holds fewer than 40,000 distinct CDR3 sequences; more than 10% are singletons and the top ten take around 2.5%. Regarding time point: longitudinal time-point 2. The sequencing input was PBMCs. These receptors were collected from a woman between 35 and 50 years old in good health.

This clonotype came up many times. The chain is built from TRBV10-3 and TRBJ1-2, with D unclear. The CDR3 sequence is 12 residues long. The germline V gene encodes CDR1 ENHRY and CDR2 SYGVKD. V was cut by 5 bases and J by 7 bases, with 11 bases left in between. CDR3 coding DNA: TGTGCCATCAGTCCCGTGGAGGGTGGCTACACCTTC. This sequence encodes CAISPVEGGYTF.

Many counts were recorded for this clonotype. The chain is built from TRBV18 and TRBJ2-6; 12 nucleotides match TRBD2. The CDR3 spans 14 residues. V was pared by 0 bases and J by 12 bases, with 0 bases of the junction left unmatched. Germline assignment: CDR1 KGHSH and CDR2 LQKENI. The CDR3 here is CASSPPTSGGVLTF. The CDR3 DNA is TGTGCCAGCTCACCACCGACTAGCGGGGGCGTCCTGACTTTC.

This sequence joins TRBV6-1 and TRBJ2-6; the D gene could be TRBD1 or TRBD2 (5 bases each). Deletions cut 5 bases from V and 0 bases from J, with 14 bases between. The germline V gene encodes CDR1 MNHNS and CDR2 SASEGT. CDR3 length: 17 residues. CDR3 DNA: TGTGCCAGCAGTTTCGGGGCGGTCATCTCTGGGGCCAACGTCCTGACTTTC. Its translation: CASSFGAVISGANVLTF.

This clonotype appeared many times. The V and J genes are TRBV29-1 and TRBJ2-1; 10 nucleotides line up with TRBD2. Germline V gives CDR1 SQVTM, CDR2 ANQGSEA. The CDR3 is 13 amino acids. The CDR3 here is CSIAAGGYNEQFF. The CDR3 region has the DNA TGCAGTATAGCAGCGGGAGGGTACAATGAGCAGTTCTTC.

This clonotype was detected ten times or more. The chain employs TRBV4-2 and TRBJ1-4, with D tentatively TRBD1 (6 bases). CDR3 length: 15 amino acids. The V end lost 4 bases, the J end lost 5 bases, and 14 bases lay between the germline ends. Germline CDR1 LGHNA, CDR2 YNFKEQ. This CDR3 is CASSRIQGRNEKLFF. The CDR3 region has the DNA TGTGCCAGCAGCCGCATACAGGGAAGAAATGAAAAACTGTTTTTT.

This clonotype was observed at least ten times. The chain employs TRBV5-1 and TRBJ1-3, with TRBD1 identical over 7 bases. Germline V gene data show CDR1 as SGHRS and CDR2 as YFSETQ. Unmatched junction bases numbered 15, after V lost 4 bases and J lost 2 bases. The CDR3 sequence is 18 residues long. DNA of the CDR3: TGCGCCAGCAGCGGAGAAACGCTTGACAGGGTGCCTGGAAACACCATATATTTT. Amino acids: CASSGETLDRVPGNTIYF.

This clonotype has at least ten counts. This sequence joins TRBV9 and TRBJ2-7; D possibly corresponds to TRBD1 (5 bases). This CDR3 spans 15 amino acids. With 0 bases removed from V and 5 bases from J, the gap between germline ends came to 15 bases. Germline V CDR1 and CDR2: SGDLS, YYNGEE. The CDR3 spells CASSVGSLLGDEQYF. CDR3 sequence (DNA): TGTGCCAGCAGCGTAGGATCCCTGCTAGGGGACGAGCAGTACTTC.

This sequence joins TRBV25-1 and TRBJ2-5, with a possible D match to TRBD2 (5 bases). The germline gives CDR1 MGHDK, CDR2 SYGVNS. Trimming shortened V by 5 bases and J by 1 base, and 14 bases separated the two germline ends. The CDR3 contains 15 residues. The CDR3 bases are TGTGCCAGCAGTCCTCCCCAAGGACTCCAAGAGACCCAGTACTTC. This gives the protein CASSPPQGLQETQYF.

The sample holds many counts of this clonotype. This chain connects TRBV5-1 to TRBJ2-7, with D perhaps matching TRBD1 (5 bases). This CDR3 has 14 residues. Trimming pared 2 bases from V and 2 bases from J, leaving 11 bases between. Germline CDR1 reads SGHRS; CDR2 reads YFSETQ. The CDR3 here is CASSLTSGTYEQYF. CDR3 in DNA: TGCGCCAGCAGCTTAACCTCAGGGACCTACGAGCAGTACTTC.